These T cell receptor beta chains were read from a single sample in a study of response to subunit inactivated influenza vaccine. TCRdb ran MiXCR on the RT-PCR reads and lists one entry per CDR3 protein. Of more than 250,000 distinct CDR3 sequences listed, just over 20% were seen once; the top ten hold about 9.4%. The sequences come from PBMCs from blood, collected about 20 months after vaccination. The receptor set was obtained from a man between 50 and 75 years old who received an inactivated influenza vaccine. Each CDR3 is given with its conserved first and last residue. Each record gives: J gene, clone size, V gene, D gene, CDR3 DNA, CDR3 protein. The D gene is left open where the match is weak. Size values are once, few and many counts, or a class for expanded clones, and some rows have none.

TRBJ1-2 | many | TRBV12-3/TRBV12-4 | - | TGTGCCAGCAGCCCTTCAGGGGTGAATGGCTACACCTTC | CASSPSGVNGYTF
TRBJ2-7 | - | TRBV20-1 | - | TGCAGTGCTAGATGGCCAAGCTCCTACGAGCAGTACTTC | CSARWPSSYEQYF
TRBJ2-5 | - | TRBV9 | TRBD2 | TGTGCCAGCAGCAGCGGGAGAACTAAAGAGACCCAGTACTTC | CASSSGRTKETQYF
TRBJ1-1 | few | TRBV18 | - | TGTGCCAGCTCACCATCCCTTGGGGGGAACACTGAAGCTTTCTTT | CASSPSLGGNTEAFF
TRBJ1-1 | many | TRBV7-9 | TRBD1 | TGTGCCAGCAGCCCCCGGACAGGGACTGAAGCTTTCTTT | CASSPRTGTEAFF
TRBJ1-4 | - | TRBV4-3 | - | TGCGCCAGCAGCCAAGATTCTGGTGAAAAACTGTTTTTT | CASSQDSGEKLFF
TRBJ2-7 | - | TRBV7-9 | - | TGTGCCGGCAGCTCCCGCCGAGCGAGGGAGCAGTACTTC | CAGSSRRAREQYF
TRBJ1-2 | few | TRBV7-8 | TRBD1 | TGTGCCAGCAGCTCGGACAGGGGGGCCTATGGCTACACCTTC | CASSSDRGAYGYTF
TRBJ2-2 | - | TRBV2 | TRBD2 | TGTGCCAGCAGTGTAGCGGGTCCGAACACCGGGGAGCTGTTTTTT | CASSVAGPNTGELFF
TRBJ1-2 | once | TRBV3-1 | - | TGTGCCAGCAGCCCCCAGGGAGCCGGTATGTGGGGCTACACCTTC | CASSPQGAGMWGYTF
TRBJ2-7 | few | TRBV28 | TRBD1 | TGTGCCAGCAGCCGACAGGGATTCGAGCAGTACTTC | CASSRQGFEQYF
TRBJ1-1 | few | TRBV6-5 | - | TGTGCCAGCAGTTATTCGGGGGGGCGGAGGAACTCGAACACTGAAGCTTTCTTT | CASSYSGGRRNSNTEAFF
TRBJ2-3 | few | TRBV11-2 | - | TGTGCCAGCAGCTTGTATGCTAGCACAGATACGCAGTATTTT | CASSLYASTDTQYF
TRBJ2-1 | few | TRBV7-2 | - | TGTGCCAGCAGCTTTTTGGTCGTGAGGGGTGAGCAGTTCTTC | CASSFLVVRGEQFF
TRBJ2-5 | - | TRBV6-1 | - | TGTGCCATGAGGGGGGAGGGTCATGTAACCCAGTACTTC | CAMRGEGHVTQYF
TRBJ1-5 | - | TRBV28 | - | TGTGCCAGCAGTTTGGGGTGGACCGAGCCCCAGCATTTT | CASSLGWTEPQHF
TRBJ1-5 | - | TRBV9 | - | TGTGCCAGCAGCCCCTCCGTAGGGCAGCCCCAGCATTTT | CASSPSVGQPQHF
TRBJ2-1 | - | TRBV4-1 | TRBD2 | TGCGCCAGCAGCCAAGAAGAGCGGGGGGGATACAATGAGCAGTTCTTC | CASSQEERGGYNEQFF
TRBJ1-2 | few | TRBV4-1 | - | TGCGCCAGCAGCCCGGGGCTGGGCTACACCTTC | CASSPGLGYTF
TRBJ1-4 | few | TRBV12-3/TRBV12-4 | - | TGTGCCAGCAGTTTAGGAACCCCGGCGACTAATGAAAAACTGTTTTTT | CASSLGTPATNEKLFF
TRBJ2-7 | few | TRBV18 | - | TGTGCCAGCTCACAGGGCAGGGTCTACGAGCAGTACTTC | CASSQGRVYEQYF
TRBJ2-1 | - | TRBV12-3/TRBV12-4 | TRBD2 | TGTGCCAGCAGTTCCGGGACTAGCCCCGGGGTCAATGAGCAGTTCTTC | CASSSGTSPGVNEQFF
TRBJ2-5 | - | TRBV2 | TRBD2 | TGTGCCAGCAGTGTCGAGGCGGGAGTGGAGACCCAGTACTTC | CASSVEAGVETQYF
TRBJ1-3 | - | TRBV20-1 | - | TGCAGTGCTAGAGTAAGGGTAGGCACTGGAAACACCATATATTTT | CSARVRVGTGNTIYF
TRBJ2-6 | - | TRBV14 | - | TGTGCCAGCAGCCCCTATTTCAGGTCCCCTCACTCTGGGGCCAACGTCCTGACTTTC | CASSPYFRSPHSGANVLTF
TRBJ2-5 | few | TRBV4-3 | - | TGCGCCAGCAGCCAAGATGTCTCCAGGGTGGGTGCGACCCAGTACTTC | CASSQDVSRVGATQYF
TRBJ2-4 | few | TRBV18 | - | TGTGCCAGCTCACCACTACAGATTAGCCAAAACATTCAGTACTTC | CASSPLQISQNIQYF
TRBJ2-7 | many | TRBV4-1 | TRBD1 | TGCGCCAGCAGCCAACACAGGGGGTTCAACTACGAGCAGTACTTC | CASSQHRGFNYEQYF
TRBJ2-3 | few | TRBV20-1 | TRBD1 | TGCAGTGCTAGAGATTTCCGGCCTGGGACAGGGGGCGAAGCGCAGTATTTT | CSARDFRPGTGGEAQYF
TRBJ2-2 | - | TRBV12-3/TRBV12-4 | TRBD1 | TGTGCCAGCAGAGACAGGGAAAACACCGGGGAGCTGTTTTTT | CASRDRENTGELFF
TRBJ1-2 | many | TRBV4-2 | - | TGTGCCAGCAGCCAAGATCTGAATCCTTATGGCTACACCTTC | CASSQDLNPYGYTF